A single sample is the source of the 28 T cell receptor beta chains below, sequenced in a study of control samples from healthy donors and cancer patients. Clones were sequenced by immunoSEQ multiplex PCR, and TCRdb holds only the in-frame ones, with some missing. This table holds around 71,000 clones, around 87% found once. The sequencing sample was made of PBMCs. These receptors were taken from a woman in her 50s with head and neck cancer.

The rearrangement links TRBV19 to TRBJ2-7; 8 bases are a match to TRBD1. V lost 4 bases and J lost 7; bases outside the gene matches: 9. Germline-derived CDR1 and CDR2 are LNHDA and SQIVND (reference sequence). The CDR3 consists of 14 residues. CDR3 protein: CASSSPGRGREQYF. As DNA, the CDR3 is TGTGCCAGTAGTAGTCCGGGCAGGGGGCGGGAGCAGTACTTC.

The CDR3 protein is CASSFPSSYNEQFF. The CDR3 coding sequence is TGTGCCAGCAGCTTTCCGAGCTCCTACAATGAGCAGTTCTTC. This chain joins TRBV5-6 and TRBJ2-1; D is uncertain. V lost 2 bases and J 0 bases, leaving 6 bases between the germline ends. This CDR3 is 14 amino acids long. The germline gives CDR1 SGHDT, CDR2 YYEEEE.

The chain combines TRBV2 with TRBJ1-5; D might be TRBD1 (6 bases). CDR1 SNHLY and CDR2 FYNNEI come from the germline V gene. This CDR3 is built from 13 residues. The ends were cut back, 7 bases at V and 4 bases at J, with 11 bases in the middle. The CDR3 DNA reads TGTGCCAGCACCGGAGGGGGGAATCAGCCCCAGCATTTT. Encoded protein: CASTGGGNQPQHF.

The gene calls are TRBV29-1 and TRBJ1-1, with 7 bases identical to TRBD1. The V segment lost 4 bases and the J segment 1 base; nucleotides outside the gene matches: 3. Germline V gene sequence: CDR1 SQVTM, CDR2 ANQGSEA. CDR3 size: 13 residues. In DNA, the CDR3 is TGCAGCGTTGTGAGACAGGGGAACACTGAAGCTTTCTTT. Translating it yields CSVVRQGNTEAFF.

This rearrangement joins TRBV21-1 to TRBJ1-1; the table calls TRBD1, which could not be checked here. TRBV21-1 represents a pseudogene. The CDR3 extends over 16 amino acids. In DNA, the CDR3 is TGTGCCAGCAGCAAAGCGGCACAGACGCTAAACACTGAAGCTTTCTTT. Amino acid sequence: CASSKAAQTLNTEAFF.

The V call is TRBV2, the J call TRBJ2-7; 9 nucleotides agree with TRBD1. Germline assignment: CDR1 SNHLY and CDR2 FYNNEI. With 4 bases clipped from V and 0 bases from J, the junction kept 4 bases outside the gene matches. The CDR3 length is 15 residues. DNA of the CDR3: TGTGCCAGCAGTGTGTGGGACAGGGCCTCCTACGAGCAGTACTTC. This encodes CASSVWDRASYEQYF. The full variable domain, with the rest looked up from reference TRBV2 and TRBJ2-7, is EPEVTQTPSHQVTQMGQEVILRCVPISNHLYFYWYRQILGQKVEFLVSFYNNEISEKSEIFDDQFSVERPDGSNFTLKIRSTKLEDSAMYFCASSVWDRASYEQYFGPGTRLTVT.

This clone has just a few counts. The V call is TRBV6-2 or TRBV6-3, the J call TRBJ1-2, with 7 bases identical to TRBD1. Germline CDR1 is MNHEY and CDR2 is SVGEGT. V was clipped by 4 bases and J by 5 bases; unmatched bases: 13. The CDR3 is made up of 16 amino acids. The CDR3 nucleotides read TGTGCCAGCAGTTCCACCCTCCGACAGGGAAAGTATGGCTACACCTTC. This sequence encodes CASSSTLRQGKYGYTF.

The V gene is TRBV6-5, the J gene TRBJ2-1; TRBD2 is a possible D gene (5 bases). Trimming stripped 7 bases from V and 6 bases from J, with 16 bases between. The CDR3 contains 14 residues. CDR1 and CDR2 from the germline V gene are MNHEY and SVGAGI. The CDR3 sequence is CASNDGEAVNEQFF. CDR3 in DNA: TGTGCCAGCAACGACGGCGAAGCGGTCAATGAGCAGTTCTTC.

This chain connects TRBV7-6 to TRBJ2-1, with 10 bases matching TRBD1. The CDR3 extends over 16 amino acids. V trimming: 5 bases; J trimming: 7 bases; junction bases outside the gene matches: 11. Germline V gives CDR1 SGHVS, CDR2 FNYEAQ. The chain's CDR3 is CASSILSGQGTNEQFF. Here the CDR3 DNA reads TGTGCCAGCAGCATTTTATCGGGACAGGGGACAAATGAGCAGTTCTTC. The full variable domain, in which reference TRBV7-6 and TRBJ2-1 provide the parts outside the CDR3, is GAGVSQSPRYKVTKRGQDVALRCDPISGHVSLYWYRQALGQGPEFLTYFNYEAQQDKSGLPNDRFSAERPEGSISTLTIQRTEQRDSAMYRCASSILSGQGTNEQFFGPGTRLTVL.

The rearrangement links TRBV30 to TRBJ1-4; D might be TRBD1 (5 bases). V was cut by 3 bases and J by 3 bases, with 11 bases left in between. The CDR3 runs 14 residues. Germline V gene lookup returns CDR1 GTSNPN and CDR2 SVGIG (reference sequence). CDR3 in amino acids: CAWSGTGANEKLFF. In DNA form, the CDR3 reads TGTGCCTGGAGCGGAACAGGTGCTAATGAAAAACTGTTTTTT.

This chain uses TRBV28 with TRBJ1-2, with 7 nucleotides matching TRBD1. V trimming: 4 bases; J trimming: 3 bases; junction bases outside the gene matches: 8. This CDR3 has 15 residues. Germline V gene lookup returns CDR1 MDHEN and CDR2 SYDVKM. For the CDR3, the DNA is TGTGCCAGCAGTTCATCAGGGGGAGGAGACTATGGCTACACCTTC. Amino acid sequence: CASSSSGGGDYGYTF.

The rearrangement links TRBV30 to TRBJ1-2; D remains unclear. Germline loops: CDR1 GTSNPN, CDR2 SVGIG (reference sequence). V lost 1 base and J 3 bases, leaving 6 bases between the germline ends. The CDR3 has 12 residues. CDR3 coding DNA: TGTGCCTGGAGTGCCCACGACTATGGCTACACCTTC. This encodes CAWSAHDYGYTF.

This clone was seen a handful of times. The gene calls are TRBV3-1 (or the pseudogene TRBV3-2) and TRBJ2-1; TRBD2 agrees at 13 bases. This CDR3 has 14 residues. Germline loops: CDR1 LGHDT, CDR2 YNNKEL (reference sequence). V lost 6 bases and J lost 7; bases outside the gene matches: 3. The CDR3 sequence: CASRGTSGENEQFF. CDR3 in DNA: TGTGCCAGCAGAGGGACTAGCGGGGAAAATGAGCAGTTCTTC.

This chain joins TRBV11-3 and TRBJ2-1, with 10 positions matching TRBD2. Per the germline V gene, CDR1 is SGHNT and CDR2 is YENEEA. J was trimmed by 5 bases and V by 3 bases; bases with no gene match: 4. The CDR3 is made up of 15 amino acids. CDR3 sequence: CASSLGTSEDNEQFF. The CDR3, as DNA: TGTGCCAGCAGCTTGGGGACTAGCGAAGACAATGAGCAGTTCTTC.

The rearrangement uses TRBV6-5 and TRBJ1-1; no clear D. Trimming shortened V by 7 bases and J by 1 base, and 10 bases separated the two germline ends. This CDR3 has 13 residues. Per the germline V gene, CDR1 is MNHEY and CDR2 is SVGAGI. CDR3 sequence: CASNIQANTEAFF. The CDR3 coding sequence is TGTGCCAGCAATATACAAGCGAACACTGAAGCTTTCTTT.

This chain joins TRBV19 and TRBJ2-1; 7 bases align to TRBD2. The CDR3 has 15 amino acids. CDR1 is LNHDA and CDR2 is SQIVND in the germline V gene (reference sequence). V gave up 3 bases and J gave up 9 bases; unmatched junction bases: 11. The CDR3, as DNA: TGTGCCAGTAGTATCGGCAGGGAGGGTGTTTCTGAGCAGTTCTTC. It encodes CASSIGREGVSEQFF.

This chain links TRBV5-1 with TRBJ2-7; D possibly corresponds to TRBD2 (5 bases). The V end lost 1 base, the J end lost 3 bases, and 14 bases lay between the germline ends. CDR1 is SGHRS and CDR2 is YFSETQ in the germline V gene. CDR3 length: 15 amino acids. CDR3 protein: CASSLLHGLDYEQYF. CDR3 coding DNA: TGCGCCAGCAGCTTGTTACATGGACTGGACTACGAGCAGTACTTC. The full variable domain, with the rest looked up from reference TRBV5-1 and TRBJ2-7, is KAGVTQTPRYLIKTRGQQVTLSCSPISGHRSVSWYQQTPGQGLQFLFEYFSETQRNKGNFPGRFSGRQFSNSRSEMNVSTLELGDSALYLCASSLLHGLDYEQYFGPGTRLTVT.

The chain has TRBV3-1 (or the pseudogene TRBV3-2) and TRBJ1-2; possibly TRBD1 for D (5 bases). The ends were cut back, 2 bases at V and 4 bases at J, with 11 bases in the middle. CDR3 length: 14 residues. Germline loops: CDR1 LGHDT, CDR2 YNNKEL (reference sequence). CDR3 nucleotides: TGTGCCAGCAGCCAAAAACAGGAGATCTATGGCTACACCTTC. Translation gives CASSQKQEIYGYTF.

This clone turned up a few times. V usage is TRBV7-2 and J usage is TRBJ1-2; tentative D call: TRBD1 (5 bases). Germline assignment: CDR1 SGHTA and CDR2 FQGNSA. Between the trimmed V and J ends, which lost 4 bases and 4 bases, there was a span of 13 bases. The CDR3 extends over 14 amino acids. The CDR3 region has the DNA TGTGCCAGCAGCTCCCCCTCCGGGACCTATGGCTACACCTTC. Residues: CASSSPSGTYGYTF. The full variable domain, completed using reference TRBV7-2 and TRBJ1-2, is GAGVSQSPSNKVTEKGKDVELRCDPISGHTALYWYRQSLGQGLEFLIYFQGNSAPDKSGLPSDRFSAERTGGSVSTLTIQRTQQEDSAVYLCASSSPSGTYGYTFGSGTRLTVV.

CDR3 sequence reads: CASTLTLAGGLIGELFF. The CDR3, as DNA: TGTGCCAGCACCCTAACTCTAGCGGGGGGGCTGATCGGGGAGCTGTTTTTT. The V gene is TRBV3-1 (or the pseudogene TRBV3-2), the J gene TRBJ2-2; 12 bases fit TRBD2. Germline assignment: CDR1 LGHDT and CDR2 YNNKEL (reference sequence). J was trimmed by 7 bases and V by 7 bases; bases with no gene match: 13. CDR3 length: 17 amino acids.

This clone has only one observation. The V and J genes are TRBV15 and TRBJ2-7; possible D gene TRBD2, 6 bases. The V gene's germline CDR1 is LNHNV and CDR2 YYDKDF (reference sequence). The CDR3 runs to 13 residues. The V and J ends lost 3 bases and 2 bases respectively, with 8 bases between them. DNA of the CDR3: TGTGCCACCAGCAGGGGGGGTCCCTACGAGCAGTACTTC. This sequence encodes CATSRGGPYEQYF.

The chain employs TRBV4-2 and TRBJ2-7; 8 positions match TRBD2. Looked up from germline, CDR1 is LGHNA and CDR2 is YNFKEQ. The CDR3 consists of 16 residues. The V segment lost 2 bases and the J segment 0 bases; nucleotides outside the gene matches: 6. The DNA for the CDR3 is TGTGCCAGCAGCCAACCCGGCGGGGGGAGCTCCTACGAGCAGTACTTC. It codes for CASSQPGGGSSYEQYF.

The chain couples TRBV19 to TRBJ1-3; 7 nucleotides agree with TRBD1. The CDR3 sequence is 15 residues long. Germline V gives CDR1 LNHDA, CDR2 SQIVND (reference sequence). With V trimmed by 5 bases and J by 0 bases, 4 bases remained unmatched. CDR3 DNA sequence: TGTGCCAGTAGTCCGGACAGGCGCTCTGGAAACACCATATATTTT. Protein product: CASSPDRRSGNTIYF.

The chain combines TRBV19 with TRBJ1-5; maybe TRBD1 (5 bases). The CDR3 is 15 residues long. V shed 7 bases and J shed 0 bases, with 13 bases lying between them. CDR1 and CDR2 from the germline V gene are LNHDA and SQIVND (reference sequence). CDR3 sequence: CASKTGASSNQPQHF. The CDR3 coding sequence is TGTGCCAGTAAAACTGGGGCCTCTAGCAATCAGCCCCAGCATTTT. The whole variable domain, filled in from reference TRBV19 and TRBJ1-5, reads DGGITQSPKYLFRKEGQNVTLSCEQNLNHDAMYWYRQDPGQGLRLIYYSQIVNDFQKGDIAEGYSVSREKKESFPLTVTSAQKNPTAFYLCASKTGASSNQPQHFGDGTRLSIL.

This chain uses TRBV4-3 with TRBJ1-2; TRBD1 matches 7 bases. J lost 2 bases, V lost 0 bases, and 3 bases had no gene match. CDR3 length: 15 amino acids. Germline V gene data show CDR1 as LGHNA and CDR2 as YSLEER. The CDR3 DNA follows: TGCGCCAGCAGCCAAGACCCGACAGGGAACTATGGCTACACCTTC. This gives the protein CASSQDPTGNYGYTF.

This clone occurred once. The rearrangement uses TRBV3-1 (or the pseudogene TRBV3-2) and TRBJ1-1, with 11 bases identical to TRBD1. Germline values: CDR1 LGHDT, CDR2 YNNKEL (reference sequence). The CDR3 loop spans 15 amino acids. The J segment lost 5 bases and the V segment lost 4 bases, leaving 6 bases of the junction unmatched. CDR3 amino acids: CASSRGQGAGTEAFF. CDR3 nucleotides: TGTGCCAGCAGCCGCGGACAGGGGGCCGGGACTGAAGCTTTCTTT.

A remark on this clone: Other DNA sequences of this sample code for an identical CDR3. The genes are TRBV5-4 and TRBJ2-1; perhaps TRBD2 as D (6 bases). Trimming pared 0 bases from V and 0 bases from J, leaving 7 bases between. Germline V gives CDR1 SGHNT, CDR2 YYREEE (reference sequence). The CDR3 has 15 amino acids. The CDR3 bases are TGTGCCAGCAGCTTGGGGGGAGGCTCCTACAATGAGCAGTTCTTC. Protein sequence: CASSLGGGSYNEQFF.

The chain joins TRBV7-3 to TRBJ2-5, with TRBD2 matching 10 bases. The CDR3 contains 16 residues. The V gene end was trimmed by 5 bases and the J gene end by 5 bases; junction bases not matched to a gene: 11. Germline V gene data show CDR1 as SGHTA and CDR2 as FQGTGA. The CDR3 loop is CASSPEGSGGSETQYF. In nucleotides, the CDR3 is TGTGCCAGCAGCCCCGAGGGTAGCGGGGGGTCGGAGACCCAGTACTTC.